This T cell receptor beta chain was captured in a study of memory CD4+ T cells and cytomegalovirus serostatus. In the study overall: Healthy Belgian adult donors included about nine CMV-positive and around 25 CMV-negative people.

Concerning this clone itself: Its matching antigen is unknown.

The sort gate was single viable CD3+CD4+CD8-CD45RO+ cells for memory CD4+ T cells. Serum IgG to CMV pp150, pp28, p38 and p52 defined serostatus. Generated by immunoSEQ multiplex PCR, the TCRdb table keeps only in-frame clones and is missing some. The profile shows nearly 60,000 clones, around 80% of them singletons. The V gene lost 2 bases and the J gene lost 5 bases, with 13 bases spanning the gap. The CDR3 spans 14 residues. Germline CDR1 is SGHDT and CDR2 is YYEEEE. Study observations and caveats: Of around 160 reported CMV TCRbeta sequences, about 70 were found in memory CD4+ repertoires. The CMV-associated TCR signature appears largely within the CD4+ memory repertoire.

The TCR sequence derives from an adult in good health and CMV-seronegative. The chain joins TRBV5-6 to TRBJ2-5; possibly TRBD1 for D (6 bases). Sequencing was performed on memory CD4+ T cells from blood. The CDR3 region is CASSLQGSGETQYF. In nucleotides, the CDR3 is TGTGCCAGCAGCTTACAGGGTTCGGGGGAGACCCAGTACTTC.